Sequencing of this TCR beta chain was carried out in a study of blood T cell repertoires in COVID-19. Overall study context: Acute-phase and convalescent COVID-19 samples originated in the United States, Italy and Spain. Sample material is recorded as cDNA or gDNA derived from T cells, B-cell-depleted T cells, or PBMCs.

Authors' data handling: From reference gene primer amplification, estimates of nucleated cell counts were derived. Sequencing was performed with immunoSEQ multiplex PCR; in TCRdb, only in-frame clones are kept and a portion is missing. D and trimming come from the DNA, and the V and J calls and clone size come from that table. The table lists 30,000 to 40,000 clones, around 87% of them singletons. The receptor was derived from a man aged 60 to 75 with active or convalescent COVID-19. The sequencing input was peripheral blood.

This CDR3 is CASHGQGNQPQHF. The CDR3 nucleotides read TGTGCCAGCCACGGACAGGGCAATCAGCCCCAGCATTTT. The chain recombines TRBV19 with TRBJ1-5; TRBD1 matches 7 bases. The CDR3 is 13 amino acids. The V gene end was trimmed by 9 bases and the J gene end by 2 bases; junction bases not matched to a gene: 4. Per germline, CDR1 LNHDA and CDR2 SQIVND (reference sequence).